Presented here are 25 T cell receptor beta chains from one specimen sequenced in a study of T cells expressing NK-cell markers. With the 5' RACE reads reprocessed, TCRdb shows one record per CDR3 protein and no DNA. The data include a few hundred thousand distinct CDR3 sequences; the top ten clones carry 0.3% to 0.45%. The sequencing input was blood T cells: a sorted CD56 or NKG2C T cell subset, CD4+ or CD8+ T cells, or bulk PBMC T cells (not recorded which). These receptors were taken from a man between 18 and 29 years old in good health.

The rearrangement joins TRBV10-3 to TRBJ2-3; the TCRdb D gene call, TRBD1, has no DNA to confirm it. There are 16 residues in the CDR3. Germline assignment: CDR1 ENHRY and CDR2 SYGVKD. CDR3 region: CAISARTPSGIGTQYF.

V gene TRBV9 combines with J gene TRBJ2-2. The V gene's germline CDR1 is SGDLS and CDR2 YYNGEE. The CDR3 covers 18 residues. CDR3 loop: CASSVNTLSNLGTGELFF.

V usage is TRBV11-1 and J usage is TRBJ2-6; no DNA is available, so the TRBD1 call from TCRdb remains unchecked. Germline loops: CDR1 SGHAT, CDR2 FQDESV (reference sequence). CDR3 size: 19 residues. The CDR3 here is CASSPLDRVGDSGANVLTF. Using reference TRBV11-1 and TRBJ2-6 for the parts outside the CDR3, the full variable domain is EAEVAQSPRYKITEKSQAVAFWCDPISGHATLYWYRQILGQGPELLVQFQDESVVDDSQLPKDRFSAERLKGVDSTLKIQPAELGDSAMYLCASSPLDRVGDSGANVLTFGAGSRLTVL.

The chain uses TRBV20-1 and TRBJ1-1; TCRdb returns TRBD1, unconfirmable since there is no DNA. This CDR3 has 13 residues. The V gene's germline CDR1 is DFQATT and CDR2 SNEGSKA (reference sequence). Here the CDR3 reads CSASGGANSEAFF.

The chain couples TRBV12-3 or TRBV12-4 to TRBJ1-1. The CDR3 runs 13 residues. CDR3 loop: CASSTDLNTEAFF.

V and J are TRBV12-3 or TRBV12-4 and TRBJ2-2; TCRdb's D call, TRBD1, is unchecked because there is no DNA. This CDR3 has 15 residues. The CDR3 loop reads CAWGQGARDTGELFF.

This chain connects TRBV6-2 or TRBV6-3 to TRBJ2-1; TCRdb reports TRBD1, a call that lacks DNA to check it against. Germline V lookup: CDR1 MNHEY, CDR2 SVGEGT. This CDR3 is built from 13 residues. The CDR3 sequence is CASSKTGSNEQFF.

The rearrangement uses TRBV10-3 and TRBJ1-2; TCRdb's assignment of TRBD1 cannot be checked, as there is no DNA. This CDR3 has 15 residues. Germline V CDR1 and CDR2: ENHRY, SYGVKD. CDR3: CAIRPLGGSYDGYTF.

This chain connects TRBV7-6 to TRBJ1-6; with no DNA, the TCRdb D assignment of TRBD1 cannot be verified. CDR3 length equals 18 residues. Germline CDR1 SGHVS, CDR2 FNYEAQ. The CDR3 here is CASSAHRQGSSYNSPLHF.

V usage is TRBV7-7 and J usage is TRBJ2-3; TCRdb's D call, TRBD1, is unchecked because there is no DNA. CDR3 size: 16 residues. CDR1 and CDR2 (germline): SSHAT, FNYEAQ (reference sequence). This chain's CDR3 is CASSFPPGSSTDTQYF.

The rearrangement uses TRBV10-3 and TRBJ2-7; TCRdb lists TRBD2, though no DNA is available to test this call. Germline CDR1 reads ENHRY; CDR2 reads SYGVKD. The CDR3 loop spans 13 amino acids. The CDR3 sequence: CAGGGRGYYEQYF.

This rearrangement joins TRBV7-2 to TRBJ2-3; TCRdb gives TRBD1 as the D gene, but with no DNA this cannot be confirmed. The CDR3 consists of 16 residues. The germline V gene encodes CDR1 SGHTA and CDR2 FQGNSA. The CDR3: CASSRLGQGGTDTQYF.

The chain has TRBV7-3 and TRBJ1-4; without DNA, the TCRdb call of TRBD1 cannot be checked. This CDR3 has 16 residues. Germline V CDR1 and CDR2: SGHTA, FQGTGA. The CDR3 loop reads CASSLNSNHPDEKLFF.

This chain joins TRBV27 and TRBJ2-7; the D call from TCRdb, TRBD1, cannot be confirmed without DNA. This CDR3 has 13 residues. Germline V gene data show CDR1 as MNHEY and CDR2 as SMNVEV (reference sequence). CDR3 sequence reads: CASRQGLTYEQYF.

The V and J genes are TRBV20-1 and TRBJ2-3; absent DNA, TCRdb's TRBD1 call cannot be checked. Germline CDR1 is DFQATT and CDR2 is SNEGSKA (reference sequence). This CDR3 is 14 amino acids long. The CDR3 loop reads CSAPLGAGRVTQYF.

Here the CDR3 reads CASSFEGLGSTQYF. The V call is TRBV12-3 or TRBV12-4, the J call TRBJ2-3; no DNA is available, so the TRBD2 call from TCRdb remains unchecked. This CDR3 region has 14 residues.

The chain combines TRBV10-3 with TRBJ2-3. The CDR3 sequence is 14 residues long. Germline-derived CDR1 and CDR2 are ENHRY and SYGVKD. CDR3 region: CAISESALVNTQYF.

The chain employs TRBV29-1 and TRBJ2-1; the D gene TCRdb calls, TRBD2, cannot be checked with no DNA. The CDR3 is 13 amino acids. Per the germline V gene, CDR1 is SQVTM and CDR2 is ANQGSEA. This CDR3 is CSVGTSAYNEQFF.

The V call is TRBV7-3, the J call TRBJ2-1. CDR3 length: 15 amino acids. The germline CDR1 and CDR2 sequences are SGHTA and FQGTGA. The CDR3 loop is CASSSTRDSYNEQFF.

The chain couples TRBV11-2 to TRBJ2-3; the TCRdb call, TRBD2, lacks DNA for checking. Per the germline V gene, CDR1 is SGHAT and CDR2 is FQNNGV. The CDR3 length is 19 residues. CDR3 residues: CASSLVTGLVAGGSDTQYF.

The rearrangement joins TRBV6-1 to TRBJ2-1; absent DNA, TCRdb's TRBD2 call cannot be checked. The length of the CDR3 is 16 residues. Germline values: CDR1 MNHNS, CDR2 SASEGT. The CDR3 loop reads CASTNLGLAGGDEQFF.

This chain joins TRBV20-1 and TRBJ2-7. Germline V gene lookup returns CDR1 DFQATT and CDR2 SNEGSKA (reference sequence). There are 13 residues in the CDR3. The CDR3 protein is CSARTDSPYEQYF.

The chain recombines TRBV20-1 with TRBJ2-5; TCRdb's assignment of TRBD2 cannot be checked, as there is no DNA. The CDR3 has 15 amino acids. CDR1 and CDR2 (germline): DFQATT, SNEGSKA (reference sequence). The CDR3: CSASAGTSGRKTQYF.

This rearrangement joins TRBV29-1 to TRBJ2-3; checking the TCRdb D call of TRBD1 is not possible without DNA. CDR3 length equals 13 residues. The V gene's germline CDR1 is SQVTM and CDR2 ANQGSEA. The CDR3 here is CSVGARLTDTQYF.

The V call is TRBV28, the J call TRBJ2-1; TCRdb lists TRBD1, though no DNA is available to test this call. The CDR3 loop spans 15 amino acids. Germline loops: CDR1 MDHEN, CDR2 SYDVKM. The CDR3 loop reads CASSSPDRSPDEQFF.